The entry below describes one T cell receptor (beta chain). As it was prepared, the TCRbeta library received unique molecular identifiers. A single record per CDR3 protein comes from TCRdb applying MiXCR to the PCR reads. The repertoire holds 600,000 to 700,000 distinct CDR3 sequences, with roughly 15% as singletons. CDR1 and CDR2 from the germline V gene are LGHDT and YNNKEL (reference sequence). V was pared by 6 bases and J by 2 bases, with 7 bases of the junction left unmatched. The CDR3 extends over 15 amino acids. This specimen comes from a study of T-cell reconstitution after alpha-beta-depleted transplantation in children.

This clonotype was sampled from a human donor who donated a stem cell graft to a child with acute myeloid leukemia. V and J are TRBV3-1 and TRBJ2-1; 7 bases line up with TRBD1. The sample was PBMCs from the stem cell graft donor, taken from the stem cell graft. CDR3 in DNA: TGTGCCAGCAGTCACGACAGGGACACCTACAATGAGCAGTTCTTC. Encoded protein: CASSHDRDTYNEQFF.